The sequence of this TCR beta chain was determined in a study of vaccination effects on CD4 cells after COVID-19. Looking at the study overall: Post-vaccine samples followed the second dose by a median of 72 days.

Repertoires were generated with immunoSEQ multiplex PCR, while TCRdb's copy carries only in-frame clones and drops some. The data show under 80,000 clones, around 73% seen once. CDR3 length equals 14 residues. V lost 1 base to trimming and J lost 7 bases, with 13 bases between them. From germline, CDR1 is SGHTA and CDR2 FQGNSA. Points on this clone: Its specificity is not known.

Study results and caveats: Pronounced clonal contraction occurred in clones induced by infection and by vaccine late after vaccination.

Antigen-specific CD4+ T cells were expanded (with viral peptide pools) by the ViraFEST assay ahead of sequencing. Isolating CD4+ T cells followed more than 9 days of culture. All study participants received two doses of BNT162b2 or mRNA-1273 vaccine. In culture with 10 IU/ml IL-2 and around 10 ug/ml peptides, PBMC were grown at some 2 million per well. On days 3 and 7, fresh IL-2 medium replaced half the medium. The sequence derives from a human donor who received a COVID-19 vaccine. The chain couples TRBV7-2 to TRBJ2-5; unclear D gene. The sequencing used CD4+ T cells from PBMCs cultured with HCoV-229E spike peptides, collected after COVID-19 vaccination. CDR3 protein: CASSLEGGRGTQYF. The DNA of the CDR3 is TGTGCCAGCAGCTTAGAAGGCGGCAGAGGGACCCAGTACTTC. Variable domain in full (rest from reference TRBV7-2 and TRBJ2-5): GAGVSQSPSNKVTEKGKDVELRCDPISGHTALYWYRQSLGQGLEFLIYFQGNSAPDKSGLPSDRFSAERTGGSVSTLTIQRTQQEDSAVYLCASSLEGGRGTQYFGPGTRLLVL.